This T cell receptor (beta chain) appears in the sequencing data of a study of blood T cell repertoires in COVID-19. This clone was counted a few times. Only in-frame clones appear in the TCRdb table, and some are missing; sequencing was by immunoSEQ multiplex PCR. The sample includes 90,000 to 120,000 clones, around 81% of them seen just once. After removal of 6 bases from V and 2 bases from J, the junction contained 13 bases not matched to a gene. This CDR3 comprises 16 residues. Germline V gene lookup returns CDR1 SGHDT and CDR2 YYEEEE. The sequence was obtained from a woman between 65 and 79 years old with acute or convalescent COVID-19. This rearrangement joins TRBV5-6 to TRBJ2-7, with TRBD1 matching 8 bases. The sequenced sample was peripheral blood. CDR3 DNA: TGTGCCAGCAACGCCGGCGGACAGGGCTCGACCTACGAGCAGTACTTC. Protein sequence: CASNAGGQGSTYEQYF.